These 32 T cell receptor beta chains were sequenced from one sample in a study of blood T cell repertoires in COVID-19. Method: immunoSEQ multiplex PCR; TCRdb's copy keeps in-frame clones and lacks some. The sample shows fewer than 60,000 clones, under 90% of them seen only once. Sequencing was performed on peripheral blood. These receptors came from a man between 60 and 75 years old with acute or convalescent COVID-19.

The rearrangement uses TRBV9 and TRBJ2-7, with 8 bases identical to TRBD1. The CDR3 covers 14 residues. The ends lost 3 bases at V and 2 bases at J; junction bases unmatched: 4. The V gene's germline CDR1 is SGDLS and CDR2 YYNGEE. CDR3 sequence reads: CASSAPDRAYEQYF. The CDR3 DNA reads as TGTGCCAGCAGCGCCCCGGACAGGGCCTACGAGCAGTACTTC.

The sample holds one count of this clone. The rearrangement joins TRBV6-5 to TRBJ1-5; 11 bases match TRBD1. CDR1 is MNHEY and CDR2 is SVGAGI in the germline V gene. J was trimmed by 7 bases and V by 5 bases; bases with no gene match: 7. The CDR3 contains 15 residues. The CDR3 nucleotides are TGTGCCAGCAGTCTAGGACAGGGGGCAGGCCAGCCCCAGCATTTT. It codes for CASSLGQGAGQPQHF.

The chain has TRBV4-3 and TRBJ2-1, with a weak D call TRBD2 (5 bases). This CDR3 region has 16 residues. V shed 5 bases and J shed 8 bases, with 22 bases lying between them. Per germline, CDR1 LGHNA and CDR2 YSLEER. CDR3: CASSKAAGALTDEQFF. The CDR3 DNA reads TGCGCCAGCAGCAAAGCCGCGGGTGCCTTGACCGATGAGCAGTTCTTC.

This clone showed up just a few times. The chain recombines TRBV7-9 with TRBJ2-7; maybe TRBD1 (6 bases). The CDR3 consists of 13 residues. The V gene's germline CDR1 is SEHNR and CDR2 FQNEAQ (reference sequence). The V end lost 5 bases, the J end lost 4 bases, and 12 bases lay between the germline ends. The CDR3 coding sequence is TGTGCCAGCAGCCCCATGGGGGCGTACGAGCAGTACTTC. This encodes CASSPMGAYEQYF.

The chain employs TRBV7-9 and TRBJ2-5, with a possible D match to TRBD2 (6 bases). V was pared by 7 bases and J by 5 bases, with 11 bases between. This CDR3 has 12 residues. Germline V gene sequence: CDR1 SEHNR, CDR2 FQNEAQ (reference sequence). The CDR3 spells CASNAGRETQYF. In DNA, the CDR3 is TGTGCCAGCAACGCAGGGAGGGAGACCCAGTACTTC.

The J gene is TRBJ1-1, the V gene TRBV19, with 8 bases lining up with TRBD1. The ends lost 10 bases at V and 0 bases at J; junction bases unmatched: 7. Germline V gene sequence: CDR1 LNHDA, CDR2 SQIVND (reference sequence). This CDR3 region has 14 residues. The CDR3 nucleotides are TGTGCCACCGACAGGACAGGGATGAACACTGAAGCTTTCTTT. This codes for CATDRTGMNTEAFF.

The chain employs TRBV6-2 or TRBV6-3 and TRBJ2-3; perhaps TRBD2 as D (6 bases). The CDR3 totals 12 residues. From germline, CDR1 is MNHEY and CDR2 SVGEGT. Between the trimmed V and J ends, which lost 4 bases and 6 bases, there was a span of 8 bases. The CDR3 sequence is CASSLLADTQYF. Here the CDR3 DNA reads TGTGCCAGCAGTTTACTAGCTGATACGCAGTATTTT.

This clone appeared a single time. The chain carries TRBV4-1 and TRBJ2-7, with D perhaps matching TRBD1 (5 bases). Trimming took off 2 bases at V and 5 bases at J, with 13 bases between the two ends. The CDR3 totals 14 residues. Germline lookup yields CDR1 MGHRA and CDR2 YSYEKL. CDR3 in amino acids: CASSQYQGGDEQYF. In nucleotides, the CDR3 is TGCGCCAGCAGCCAATACCAGGGCGGTGACGAGCAGTACTTC.

In this sample, this clone turned up once. The chain joins TRBV9 to TRBJ1-2; D uncertain. The CDR3 sequence is 15 residues long. Germline CDR1 SGDLS, CDR2 YYNGEE. V lost 0 bases to trimming and J lost 4 bases, with 13 bases between them. The CDR3 is CASSVDGSAVYGYTF. The CDR3 DNA sequence: TGTGCCAGCAGCGTAGACGGGAGCGCGGTCTATGGCTACACCTTC.

This clone showed up just once. The chain carries TRBV11-2 and TRBJ2-4; D uncertain. V was shortened by 0 bases and J by 0 bases, with 9 bases between the two germline ends. Germline CDR1 and CDR2: SGHAT and FQNNGV. There are 16 residues in the CDR3. The chain's CDR3 is CASSLEGSLAKNIQYF. CDR3 in DNA: TGTGCCAGCAGCTTAGAGGGCAGCCTAGCCAAAAACATTCAGTACTTC.

The chain employs TRBV29-1 and TRBJ1-1; weak D call: TRBD1 (5 bases). Germline values: CDR1 SQVTM, CDR2 ANQGSEA. V lost 3 bases and J lost 5, with 16 bases in between. The CDR3 consists of 14 residues. The CDR3 spells CSVELGVRGTEAFF. Written as DNA, the CDR3 is TGCAGCGTTGAGTTAGGGGTACGAGGAACTGAAGCTTTCTTT.

The chain employs TRBV7-3 and TRBJ1-1, with D perhaps TRBD1 (5 bases). Germline lookup yields CDR1 SGHTA and CDR2 FQGTGA. Trimming took 4 bases from V and 5 from J, leaving 14 bases between them. This CDR3 contains 14 residues. CDR3 amino acids: CASSSQGSGTEAFF. The CDR3 nucleotides are TGTGCCAGCAGCTCCCAGGGATCCGGGACTGAAGCTTTCTTT.

The chain combines TRBV5-4 with TRBJ2-1, with 12 positions matching TRBD2. This CDR3 is 15 amino acids long. Losses at the gene ends were 0 bases for V and 9 bases for J; bases not matched to a gene: 4. In germline, CDR1 is SGHNT, CDR2 YYREEE (reference sequence). CDR3 sequence: CASSLALAGGPEQFF. CDR3 nucleotides: TGTGCCAGCAGCTTGGCGCTAGCGGGGGGGCCTGAGCAGTTCTTC.

V gene TRBV2 combines with J gene TRBJ1-1; no clear D. Germline CDR1 SNHLY, CDR2 FYNNEI. V was pared by 8 bases and J by 0 bases, with 16 bases between. The CDR3 is made up of 15 amino acids. Here the CDR3 DNA reads TGTGCCAGCCCGAAGGCGGACTCTATGAACACTGAAGCTTTCTTT. This translates into CASPKADSMNTEAFF.

V usage is TRBV19 and J usage is TRBJ1-1; the match to TRBD1 covers 7 bases. This CDR3 has 15 residues. Germline V CDR1 and CDR2: LNHDA, SQIVND (reference sequence). J gave up 2 bases and V 3 bases, and 6 bases lay outside the gene matches. The CDR3 loop is CASSIQGGGNTEAFF. The CDR3 nucleotides read TGTGCCAGTAGTATTCAAGGGGGCGGCAACACTGAAGCTTTCTTT.

The chain combines TRBV12-3 or TRBV12-4 with TRBJ1-5, with D possibly matching TRBD1 (5 bases). V was trimmed by 7 bases and J by 3 bases, leaving 10 bases between them. The CDR3 runs 13 residues. CDR3 sequence reads: CASNEGLNQPQHF. DNA for the CDR3: TGTGCCAGCAACGAGGGACTCAATCAGCCCCAGCATTTT.

The rearrangement uses TRBV5-6 and TRBJ1-5, with 7 bases matching TRBD1. CDR1 and CDR2 from the germline V gene are SGHDT and YYEEEE. V gave up 0 bases and J gave up 7 bases; unmatched junction bases: 4. This CDR3 region has 14 residues. CDR3 loop: CASSLAARGQPQHF. The CDR3 DNA is TGTGCCAGCAGCTTGGCCGCCAGGGGGCAGCCCCAGCATTTT. Looking up the rest from reference TRBV5-6 and TRBJ1-5 gives the full variable domain: DAGVTQSPTHLIKTRGQQVTLRCSPKSGHDTVSWYQQALGQGPQFIFQYYEEEERQRGNFPDRFSGHQFPNYSSELNVNALLLGDSALYLCASSLAARGQPQHFGDGTRLSIL.

The V call is TRBV5-1, the J call TRBJ2-6, with a possible D match to TRBD2 (8 bases). The germline CDR1 and CDR2 sequences are SGHRS and YFSETQ. The V gene lost 4 bases and the J gene lost 1 base, with 18 bases spanning the gap. The CDR3 runs to 18 residues. Here the CDR3 reads CASSAQQGTRSGANVLTF. CDR3 in DNA: TGCGCCAGCAGCGCACAACAGGGGACTAGGTCTGGGGCCAACGTCCTGACTTTC.

The chain combines TRBV30 with TRBJ1-1, with D tentatively TRBD1 (6 bases). The V gene's germline CDR1 is GTSNPN and CDR2 SVGIG (reference sequence). V lost 4 bases and J lost 5, with 14 bases in between. This CDR3 contains 13 residues. The CDR3 coding sequence is TGTGCCTGGAAGTTCGGCAGGGGTACTGAAGCTTTCTTT. Translated, it gives CAWKFGRGTEAFF.

V usage is TRBV9 and J usage is TRBJ1-5; the match to TRBD1 covers 9 bases. The CDR3 contains 15 residues. V lost 0 bases and J lost 4; bases outside the gene matches: 2. CDR1 is SGDLS, CDR2 YYNGEE, per germline. Here the CDR3 DNA reads TGTGCCAGCAGCGTAGGGGACAGGGAAAATCAGCCCCAGCATTTT. Translating it yields CASSVGDRENQPQHF.

The chain recombines TRBV6-5 with TRBJ1-2; TRBD1 matches at 7 bases. The CDR3 consists of 14 residues. CDR1 and CDR2 from the germline V gene are MNHEY and SVGAGI. After removal of 6 bases from V and 8 bases from J, the junction contained 12 bases not matched to a gene. The CDR3 region is CASSPDRVGRGYTF. As DNA, the CDR3 is TGTGCCAGCAGCCCAGACAGGGTGGGAAGAGGCTACACCTTC.

The chain's CDR3 is CAWSIGANEQFF. Here the CDR3 DNA reads TGTGCCTGGAGTATAGGGGCCAATGAGCAGTTCTTC. The chain combines TRBV30 with TRBJ2-1, with D perhaps TRBD1 (5 bases). There are 12 residues in the CDR3. Looked up from germline, CDR1 is GTSNPN and CDR2 is SVGIG (reference sequence). Deletions cut 2 bases from V and 6 bases from J, with 8 bases between. Supplemented by reference TRBV30 and TRBJ2-1, the full variable domain reads SQTIHQWPATLVQPVGSPLSLECTVEGTSNPNLYWYRQAAGRGLQLLFYSVGIGQISSEVPQNLSASRPQDRQFILSSKKLLLSDSGFYLCAWSIGANEQFFGPGTRLTVL.

For the CDR3, the DNA is TGTGCCAGCAGCTTTCTGATCAGCTCTGGGGCCAACGTCCTGACTTTC. Its protein is CASSFLISSGANVLTF. The chain joins TRBV11-2 to TRBJ2-6; D call uncertain. The germline gives CDR1 SGHAT, CDR2 FQNNGV. The CDR3 runs 16 residues. The V end lost 3 bases, the J end lost 0 bases, and 9 bases lay between the germline ends.

By share, this clone counts as medium-sized. The genes are TRBV9 and TRBJ1-1; D perhaps matches TRBD1 (6 bases). Between the trimmed V and J ends, which lost 0 bases and 4 bases, there was a span of 13 bases. The length of the CDR3 is 15 residues. Germline CDR1 SGDLS, CDR2 YYNGEE. CDR3 protein: CASSVGGIGGTEAFF. The DNA for the CDR3 is TGTGCCAGCAGCGTAGGGGGAATAGGGGGCACTGAAGCTTTCTTT.

This clone was seen once. This rearrangement joins TRBV19 to TRBJ2-5; 13 positions match TRBD2. From germline, CDR1 is LNHDA and CDR2 SQIVND (reference sequence). This CDR3 comprises 16 residues. V trimming: 3 bases; J trimming: 1 base; junction bases outside the gene matches: 2. In DNA form, the CDR3 reads TGTGCCAGTAGTATTGGGACTAGCGGGGTCCAAGAGACCCAGTACTTC. It encodes CASSIGTSGVQETQYF.

This chain joins TRBV5-1 and TRBJ2-5; weak D call: TRBD1 (5 bases). Germline-derived CDR1 and CDR2 are SGHRS and YFSETQ. The CDR3 extends over 14 amino acids. The germline V and J ends were trimmed by 2 bases and 0 bases, with 8 bases remaining between them. The CDR3 protein is CASSLRGYQETQYF. The CDR3 bases are TGCGCCAGCAGCTTAAGGGGATACCAAGAGACCCAGTACTTC. Together with reference TRBV5-1 and TRBJ2-5, the CDR3 gives the full variable domain: KAGVTQTPRYLIKTRGQQVTLSCSPISGHRSVSWYQQTPGQGLQFLFEYFSETQRNKGNFPGRFSGRQFSNSRSEMNVSTLELGDSALYLCASSLRGYQETQYFGPGTRLLVL.

The J gene is TRBJ1-5, the V gene TRBV19; 8 bases are shared with TRBD1. The CDR3 consists of 15 residues. Germline CDR1 and CDR2: LNHDA and SQIVND (reference sequence). V lost 5 bases and J lost 4; bases outside the gene matches: 7. The DNA of the CDR3 is TGTGCCAGTAGTTATGGACAGGGTGTTAATCAGCCCCAGCATTTT. It translates to CASSYGQGVNQPQHF. Based on the CDR3 plus reference TRBV19 and TRBJ1-5, the full variable domain is DGGITQSPKYLFRKEGQNVTLSCEQNLNHDAMYWYRQDPGQGLRLIYYSQIVNDFQKGDIAEGYSVSREKKESFPLTVTSAQKNPTAFYLCASSYGQGVNQPQHFGDGTRLSIL.

This clone was seen a single time. The V call is TRBV7-6, the J call TRBJ1-1, with 8 bases that match TRBD1. The CDR3 is made up of 14 amino acids. From germline, CDR1 is SGHVS and CDR2 FNYEAQ. Trimming removed 6 bases from V and 5 bases from J; junction bases left unmatched: 8. The CDR3 DNA sequence: TGTGCCAGCAGTCCCTCAGGGGGCGCGACTGAAGCTTTCTTT. Protein sequence: CASSPSGGATEAFF.

The chain links TRBV5-1 to TRBJ2-3; TRBD1 matches at 7 bases. J lost 3 bases, V lost 5 bases, and 6 bases had no gene match. Germline V CDR1 and CDR2: SGHRS, YFSETQ. The CDR3 is made up of 14 amino acids. CDR3 residues: CASRGGPVTDTQYF. The CDR3 DNA reads as TGCGCCAGCAGAGGGGGCCCCGTAACAGATACGCAGTATTTT.

The rearrangement uses TRBV19 and TRBJ2-7; D is possibly TRBD1 (6 bases). Trimming shortened V by 10 bases and J by 2 bases, and 15 bases separated the two germline ends. Germline V gives CDR1 LNHDA, CDR2 SQIVND (reference sequence). The CDR3 spans 13 residues. CDR3 in DNA: TGTGCCACCACGGACAGCGGACCCTACGAGCAGTACTTC. The encoded protein is CATTDSGPYEQYF.

This clone came up once. This chain links TRBV9 with TRBJ2-1, with TRBD2 matching 11 bases. The V gene end was trimmed by 0 bases and the J gene end by 5 bases; junction bases not matched to a gene: 10. This CDR3 comprises 18 residues. Germline CDR1 reads SGDLS; CDR2 reads YYNGEE. DNA of the CDR3: TGTGCCAGCAGCGTAGGGGGTAGAACTAGCGGGGGAGACAATGAGCAGTTCTTC. Protein product: CASSVGGRTSGGDNEQFF.

The chain is built from TRBV3-1 (or the pseudogene TRBV3-2) and TRBJ2-1; TRBD1 matches 11 bases. V gave up 0 bases and J gave up 9 bases; unmatched junction bases: 10. The germline V gene encodes CDR1 LGHDT and CDR2 YNNKEL (reference sequence). The CDR3 length is 17 residues. The CDR3 reads CASSQDIGQGASVEQFF. The CDR3 bases are TGTGCCAGCAGCCAAGATATCGGACAGGGGGCATCGGTTGAGCAGTTCTTC.